The present TCR beta chain was sequenced within a study of blood T cell repertoires in COVID-19. Study summary: T cells, B-cell-depleted T cells, or PBMCs supplied cDNA or gDNA.

Two negative PCRs, clearance, or symptom resolution characterized the recovered Cohort 3 donors. Clones were sequenced by immunoSEQ multiplex PCR, and TCRdb holds only the in-frame ones, with some missing. The sample carries 300,000 to 350,000 clones, around 90% recorded once. After removal of 4 bases from V and 13 bases from J, the junction contained 9 bases not matched to a gene. The CDR3 loop spans 13 amino acids. The chain links TRBV12-3 or TRBV12-4 to TRBJ2-5; 10 bases line up with TRBD2. The sequence came from a man aged 30 to 39 who had recovered from COVID-19. Sequencing used PBMCs or T cells enriched from blood (not recorded which). The CDR3 sequence: CASSSSSGGNSYF. For the CDR3, the DNA is TGTGCCAGCAGTTCGTCTAGCGGGGGTAATTCGTACTTC.